This paragraph covers one T cell receptor (beta chain) sequence. Its specificity is not known. This specimen belongs to a study of T cell responses to AZD1222 COVID-19 vaccine. Some clones are missing from TCRdb's copy, which holds only in-frame ones; the method was immunoSEQ multiplex PCR. The sample records around 54,000 clones, approximately 86% being singletons. Study-level findings and limits: Across spike, vaccine-associated CD4 TCRs were found, dominant at 160-218 and 743-854.

This CDR3 has 13 residues. Trimming stripped 4 bases from V and 9 bases from J, with 12 bases between. CDR1 is MNHEY, CDR2 SVGAGI, per germline. The material sequenced was peripheral blood, taken 28 days after the second AZD1222 dose. The rearrangement joins TRBV6-5 to TRBJ2-2; no clear D. This sequence was found in an adult who received the AZD1222 COVID-19 vaccine. The CDR3 sequence is CASSWVLSRELFF. The DNA of the CDR3 is TGTGCCAGCAGTTGGGTCCTATCACGGGAGCTGTTTTTT.